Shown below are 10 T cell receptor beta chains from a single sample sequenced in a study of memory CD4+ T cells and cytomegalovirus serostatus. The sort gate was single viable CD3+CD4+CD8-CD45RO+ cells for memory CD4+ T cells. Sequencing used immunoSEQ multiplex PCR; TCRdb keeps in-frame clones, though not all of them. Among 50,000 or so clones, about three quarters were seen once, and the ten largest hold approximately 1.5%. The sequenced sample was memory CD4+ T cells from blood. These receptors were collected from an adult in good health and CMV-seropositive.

The CDR3 DNA reads as TGTGCCAGCAGTTCTAAACGGGACAAGTTTTCCTACGAGCAGTACTTC. Translation gives CASSSKRDKFSYEQYF. This sequence joins TRBV6-5 and TRBJ2-7; D may be TRBD1 (6 bases). V was cut by 4 bases and J by 1 base, with 17 bases left in between. Germline values: CDR1 MNHEY, CDR2 SVGAGI. The CDR3 spans 16 residues.

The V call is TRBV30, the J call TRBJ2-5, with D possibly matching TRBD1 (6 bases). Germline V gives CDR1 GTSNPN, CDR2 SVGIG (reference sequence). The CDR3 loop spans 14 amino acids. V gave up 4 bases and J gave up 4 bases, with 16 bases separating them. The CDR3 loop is CAWTLDRRRETQYF. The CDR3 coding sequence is TGTGCCTGGACCCTCGACAGGAGGAGAGAGACCCAGTACTTC.

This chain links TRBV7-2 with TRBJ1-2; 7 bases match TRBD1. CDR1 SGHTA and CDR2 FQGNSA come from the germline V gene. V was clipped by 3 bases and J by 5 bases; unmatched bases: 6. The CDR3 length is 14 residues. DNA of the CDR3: TGTGCCAGCAGCTTGCAACAGGGGCAATATGGCTACACCTTC. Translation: CASSLQQGQYGYTF.

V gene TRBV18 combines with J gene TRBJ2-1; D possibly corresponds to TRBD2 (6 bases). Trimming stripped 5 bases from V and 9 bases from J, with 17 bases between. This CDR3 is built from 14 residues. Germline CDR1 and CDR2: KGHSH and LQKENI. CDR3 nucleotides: TGTGCCAGCTCATCGGGACTCCCACCGAGTGAGCAGTTCTTC. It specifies CASSSGLPPSEQFF.

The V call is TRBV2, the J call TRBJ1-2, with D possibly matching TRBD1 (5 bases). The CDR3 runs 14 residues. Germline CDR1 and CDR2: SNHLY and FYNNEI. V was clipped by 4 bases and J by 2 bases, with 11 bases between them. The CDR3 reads CASSVGGSNYGYTF. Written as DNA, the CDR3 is TGTGCCAGCAGTGTTGGGGGATCCAACTATGGCTACACCTTC. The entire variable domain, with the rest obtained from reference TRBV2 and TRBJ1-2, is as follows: EPEVTQTPSHQVTQMGQEVILRCVPISNHLYFYWYRQILGQKVEFLVSFYNNEISEKSEIFDDQFSVERPDGSNFTLKIRSTKLEDSAMYFCASSVGGSNYGYTFGSGTRLTVV.

In nucleotides, the CDR3 is TGTGCCAGCAGTTTCGCGGCGGGAACCGGGGAGCTGTTTTTT. Translating it yields CASSFAAGTGELFF. The J gene is TRBJ2-2, the V gene TRBV28; D may be TRBD2 (6 bases). Germline V gene lookup returns CDR1 MDHEN and CDR2 SYDVKM. The CDR3 loop spans 14 amino acids. The V end lost 3 bases, the J end lost 5 bases, and 10 bases lay between the germline ends.

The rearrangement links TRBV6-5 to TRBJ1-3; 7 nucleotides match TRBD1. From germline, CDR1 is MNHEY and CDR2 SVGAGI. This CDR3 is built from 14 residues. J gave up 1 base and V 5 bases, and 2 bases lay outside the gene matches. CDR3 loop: CASSQDRSGNTIYF. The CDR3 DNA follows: TGTGCCAGCAGTCAGGACAGGTCTGGAAACACCATATATTTT.

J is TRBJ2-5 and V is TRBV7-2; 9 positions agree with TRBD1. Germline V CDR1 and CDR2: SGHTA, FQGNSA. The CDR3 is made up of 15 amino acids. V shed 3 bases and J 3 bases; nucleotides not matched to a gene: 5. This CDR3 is CASSLGQGFEETQYF. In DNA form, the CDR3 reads TGTGCCAGCAGCTTGGGACAGGGATTCGAAGAGACCCAGTACTTC.

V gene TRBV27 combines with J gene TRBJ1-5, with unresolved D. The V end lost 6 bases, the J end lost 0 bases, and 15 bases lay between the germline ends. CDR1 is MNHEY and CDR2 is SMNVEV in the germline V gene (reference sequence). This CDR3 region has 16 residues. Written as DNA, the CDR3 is TGTGCCAGCAGCTCTTACGGACGGTATAGCAATCAGCCCCAGCATTTT. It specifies CASSSYGRYSNQPQHF.

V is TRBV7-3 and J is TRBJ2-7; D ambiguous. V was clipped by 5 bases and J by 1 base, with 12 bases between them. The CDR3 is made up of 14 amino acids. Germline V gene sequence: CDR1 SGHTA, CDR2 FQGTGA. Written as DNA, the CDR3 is TGTGCCAGCAGCACCCGGGTTTCTTCCTACGAGCAGTACTTC. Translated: CASSTRVSSYEQYF.